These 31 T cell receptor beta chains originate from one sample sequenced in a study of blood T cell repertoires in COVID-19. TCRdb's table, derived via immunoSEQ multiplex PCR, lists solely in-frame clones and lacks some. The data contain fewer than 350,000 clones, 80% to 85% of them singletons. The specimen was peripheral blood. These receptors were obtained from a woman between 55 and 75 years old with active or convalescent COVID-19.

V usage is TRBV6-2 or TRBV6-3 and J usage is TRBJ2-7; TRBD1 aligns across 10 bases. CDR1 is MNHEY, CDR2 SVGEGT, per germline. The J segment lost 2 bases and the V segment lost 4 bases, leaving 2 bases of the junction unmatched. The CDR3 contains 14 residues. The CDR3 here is CASSSGQGPYEQYF. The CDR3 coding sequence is TGTGCCAGCAGTTCGGGACAGGGGCCCTACGAGCAGTACTTC.

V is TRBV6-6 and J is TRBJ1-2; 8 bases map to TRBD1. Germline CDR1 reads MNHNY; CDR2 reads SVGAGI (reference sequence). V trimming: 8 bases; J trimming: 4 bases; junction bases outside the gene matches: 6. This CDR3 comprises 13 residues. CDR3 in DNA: TGTGCCAGCTCGGACAGGGACCTCTATGGCTACACCTTC. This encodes CASSDRDLYGYTF.

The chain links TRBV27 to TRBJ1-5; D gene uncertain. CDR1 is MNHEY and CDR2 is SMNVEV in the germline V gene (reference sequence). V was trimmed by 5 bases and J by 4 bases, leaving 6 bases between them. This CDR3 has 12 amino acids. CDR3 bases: TGTGCCAGCAGTCCTCAGAATCAGCCCCAGCATTTT. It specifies CASSPQNQPQHF.

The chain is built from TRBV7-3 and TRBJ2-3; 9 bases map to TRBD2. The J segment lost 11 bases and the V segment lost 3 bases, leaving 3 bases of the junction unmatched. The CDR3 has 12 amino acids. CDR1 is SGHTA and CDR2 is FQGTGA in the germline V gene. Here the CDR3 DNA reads TGTGCCAGCAGCTTCAGCGGGGGGTTGCAGTATTTT. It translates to CASSFSGGLQYF.

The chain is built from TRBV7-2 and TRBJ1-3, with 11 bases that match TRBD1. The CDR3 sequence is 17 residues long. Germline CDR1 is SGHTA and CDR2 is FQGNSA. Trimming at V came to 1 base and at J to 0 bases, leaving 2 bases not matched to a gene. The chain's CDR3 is CASSLVGTGGSGNTIYF. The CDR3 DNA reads TGTGCCAGCAGCTTAGTAGGGACAGGGGGCTCTGGAAACACCATATATTTT.

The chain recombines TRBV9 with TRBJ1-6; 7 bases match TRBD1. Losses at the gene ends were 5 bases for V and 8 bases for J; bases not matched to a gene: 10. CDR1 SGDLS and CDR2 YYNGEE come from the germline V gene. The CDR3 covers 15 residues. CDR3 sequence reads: CASSPQGVRYSPLHF. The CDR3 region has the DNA TGTGCCAGCAGTCCGCAGGGGGTAAGGTATTCACCCCTCCACTTT.

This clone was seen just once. The CDR3 coding sequence is TGTGCCAGCAGCCCCAGGGGTCTGGACGAAAAACTGTTTTTT. It yields the protein CASSPRGLDEKLFF. The chain combines TRBV25-1 with TRBJ1-4; TRBD1 is a possible D gene (6 bases). Trimming shortened V by 6 bases and J by 8 bases, and 16 bases separated the two germline ends. CDR3 length: 14 amino acids. CDR1 and CDR2 (germline): MGHDK, SYGVNS.

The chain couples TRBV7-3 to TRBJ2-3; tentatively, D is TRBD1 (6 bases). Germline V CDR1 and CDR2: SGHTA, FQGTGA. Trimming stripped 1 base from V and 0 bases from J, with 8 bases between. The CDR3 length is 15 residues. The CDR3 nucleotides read TGTGCCAGCAGCTTAAGGGGGCCGAGCACAGATACGCAGTATTTT. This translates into CASSLRGPSTDTQYF.

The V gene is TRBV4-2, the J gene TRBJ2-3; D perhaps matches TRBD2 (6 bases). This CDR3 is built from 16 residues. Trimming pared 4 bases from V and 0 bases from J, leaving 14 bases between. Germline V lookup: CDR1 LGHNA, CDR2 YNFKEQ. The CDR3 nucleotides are TGTGCCAGCAGCCCTGCCGCGGGGCTGAGCACAGATACGCAGTATTTT. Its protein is CASSPAAGLSTDTQYF.

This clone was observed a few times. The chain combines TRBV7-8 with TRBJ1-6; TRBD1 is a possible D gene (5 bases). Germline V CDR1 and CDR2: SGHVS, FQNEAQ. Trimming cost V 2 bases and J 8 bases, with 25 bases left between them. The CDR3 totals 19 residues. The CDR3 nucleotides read TGTGCCAGCAGCTTATGGAAGGGGCTCCCGGGGGTTAAGCATTCACCCCTCCACTTT. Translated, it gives CASSLWKGLPGVKHSPLHF.

CDR3: CATSSRQGEKTEAFF. The CDR3 region has the DNA TGTGCCACCAGCTCCCGACAGGGGGAAAAGACTGAAGCTTTCTTT. V and J are TRBV15 and TRBJ1-1; 9 positions agree with TRBD1. Germline CDR1 and CDR2: LNHNV and YYDKDF (reference sequence). Trimming took 5 bases from V and 5 from J; bases not matched to a gene: 9. The CDR3 runs to 15 residues. Drawing the rest from reference TRBV15 and TRBJ1-1, the complete variable domain is DAMVIQNPRYQVTQFGKPVTLSCSQTLNHNVMYWYQQKSSQAPKLLFHYYDKDFNNEADTPDNFQSRRPNTSFCFLDIRSPGLGDTAMYLCATSSRQGEKTEAFFGQGTRLTVV.

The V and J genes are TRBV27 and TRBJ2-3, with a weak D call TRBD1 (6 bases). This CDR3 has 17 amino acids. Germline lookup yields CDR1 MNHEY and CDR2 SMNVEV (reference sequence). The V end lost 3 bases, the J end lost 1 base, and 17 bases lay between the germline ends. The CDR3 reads CASSFAEDRRGTDTQYF. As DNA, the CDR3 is TGTGCCAGCAGTTTTGCCGAAGACAGGAGAGGCACAGATACGCAGTATTTT.

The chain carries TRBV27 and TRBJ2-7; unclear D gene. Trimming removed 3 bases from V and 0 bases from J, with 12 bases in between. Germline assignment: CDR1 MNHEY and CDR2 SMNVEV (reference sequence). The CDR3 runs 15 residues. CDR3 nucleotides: TGTGCCAGCAGTTTCGCCCCAGGCCTCTCCTACGAGCAGTACTTC. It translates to CASSFAPGLSYEQYF.

CDR3 protein: CASNSYRVVEAFF. CDR3 in DNA: TGTGCCAGCAATTCCTACAGGGTCGTTGAAGCTTTCTTT. This chain connects TRBV12-3 or TRBV12-4 to TRBJ1-1; TRBD1 might be the D (6 bases). V was cut by 7 bases and J by 7 bases, with 16 bases left in between. This CDR3 contains 13 residues.

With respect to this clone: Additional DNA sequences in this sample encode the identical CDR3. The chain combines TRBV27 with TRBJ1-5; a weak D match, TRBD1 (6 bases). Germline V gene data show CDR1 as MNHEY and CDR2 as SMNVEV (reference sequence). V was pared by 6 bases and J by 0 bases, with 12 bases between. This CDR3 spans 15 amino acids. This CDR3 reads CASRPGVVSNQPQHF. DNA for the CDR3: TGTGCCAGCAGACCAGGGGTGGTTAGCAATCAGCCCCAGCATTTT.

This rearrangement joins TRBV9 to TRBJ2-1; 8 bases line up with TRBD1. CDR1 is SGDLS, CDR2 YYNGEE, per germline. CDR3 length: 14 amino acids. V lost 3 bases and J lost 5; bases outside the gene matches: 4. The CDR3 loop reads CASSARQGHNEQFF. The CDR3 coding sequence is TGTGCCAGCAGCGCGCGACAGGGGCACAATGAGCAGTTCTTC.

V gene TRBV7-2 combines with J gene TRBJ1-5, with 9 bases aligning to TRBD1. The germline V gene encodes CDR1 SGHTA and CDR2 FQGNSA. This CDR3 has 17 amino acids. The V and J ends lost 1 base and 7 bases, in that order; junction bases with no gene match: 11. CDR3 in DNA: TGTGCCAGCAGCTTAGGGGGGAACAGGGGGCCAACGCAGCCCCAGCATTTT. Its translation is CASSLGGNRGPTQPQHF.

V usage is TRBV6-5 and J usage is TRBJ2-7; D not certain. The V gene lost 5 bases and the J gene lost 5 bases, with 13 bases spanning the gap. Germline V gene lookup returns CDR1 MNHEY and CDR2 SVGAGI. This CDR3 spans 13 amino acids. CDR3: CASSTTVPHEQYF. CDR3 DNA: TGTGCCAGCAGTACAACAGTACCCCACGAGCAGTACTTC.

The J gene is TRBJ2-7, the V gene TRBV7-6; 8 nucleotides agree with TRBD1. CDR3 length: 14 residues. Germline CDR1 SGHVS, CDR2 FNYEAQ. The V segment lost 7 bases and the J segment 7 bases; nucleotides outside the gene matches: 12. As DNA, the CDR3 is TGTGCCAGCAACACCCCCGGTTGGGACAGGGAGCAGTACTTC. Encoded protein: CASNTPGWDREQYF.

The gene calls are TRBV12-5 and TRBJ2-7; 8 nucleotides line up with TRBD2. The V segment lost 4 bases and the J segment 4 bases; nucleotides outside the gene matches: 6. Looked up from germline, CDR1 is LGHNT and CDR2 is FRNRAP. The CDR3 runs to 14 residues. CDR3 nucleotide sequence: TGTGCTAGTGGTTCGGGCGGGGGGCGTTACGAGCAGTACTTC. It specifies CASGSGGGRYEQYF.

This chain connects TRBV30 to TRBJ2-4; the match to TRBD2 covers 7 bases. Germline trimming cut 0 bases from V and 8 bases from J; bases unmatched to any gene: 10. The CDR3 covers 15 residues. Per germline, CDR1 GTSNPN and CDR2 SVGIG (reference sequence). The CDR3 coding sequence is TGTGCCTGGAGTGTAAGGTTGGGGGGGGTTGACATTCAGTACTTC. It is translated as CAWSVRLGGVDIQYF.

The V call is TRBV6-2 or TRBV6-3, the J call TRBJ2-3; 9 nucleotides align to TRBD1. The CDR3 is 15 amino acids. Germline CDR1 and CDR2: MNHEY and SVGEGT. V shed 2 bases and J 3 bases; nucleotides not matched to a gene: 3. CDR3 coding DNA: TGTGCCAGCAGTTACCGGGACAGGGATACAGATACGCAGTATTTT. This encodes CASSYRDRDTDTQYF.

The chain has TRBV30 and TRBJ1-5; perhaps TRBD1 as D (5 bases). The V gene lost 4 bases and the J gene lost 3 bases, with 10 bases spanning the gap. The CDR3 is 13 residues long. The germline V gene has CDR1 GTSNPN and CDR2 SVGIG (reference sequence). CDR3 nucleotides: TGTGCCTGGATGGGGGGTGCCAATCAGCCCCAGCATTTT. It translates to CAWMGGANQPQHF.

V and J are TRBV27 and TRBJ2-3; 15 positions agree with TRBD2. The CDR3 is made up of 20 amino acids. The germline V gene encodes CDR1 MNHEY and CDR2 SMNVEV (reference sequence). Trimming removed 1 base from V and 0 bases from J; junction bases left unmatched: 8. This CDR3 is CASSLFGLAGGLGSTDTQYF. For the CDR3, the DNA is TGTGCCAGCAGTTTATTTGGACTAGCGGGGGGGCTCGGTAGCACAGATACGCAGTATTTT.

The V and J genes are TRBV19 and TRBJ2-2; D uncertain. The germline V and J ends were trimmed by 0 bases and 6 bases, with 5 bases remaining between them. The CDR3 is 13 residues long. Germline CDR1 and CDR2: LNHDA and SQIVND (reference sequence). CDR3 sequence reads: CASSIDRSGELFF. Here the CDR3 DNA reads TGTGCCAGTAGTATAGACAGATCCGGGGAGCTGTTTTTT.

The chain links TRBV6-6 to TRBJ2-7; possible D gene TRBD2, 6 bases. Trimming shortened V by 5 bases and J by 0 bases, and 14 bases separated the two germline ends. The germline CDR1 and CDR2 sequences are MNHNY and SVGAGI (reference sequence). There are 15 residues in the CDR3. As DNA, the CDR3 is TGTGCCAGCAGTAGGGAAGGAGGGAGCTCCTACGAGCAGTACTTC. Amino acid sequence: CASSREGGSSYEQYF.

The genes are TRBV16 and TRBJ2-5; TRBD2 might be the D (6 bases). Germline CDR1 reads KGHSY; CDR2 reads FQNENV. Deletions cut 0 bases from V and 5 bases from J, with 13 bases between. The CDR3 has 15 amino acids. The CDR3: CASSQSFGGDETQYF. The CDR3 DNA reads TGTGCCAGCAGCCAATCGTTCGGCGGGGACGAGACCCAGTACTTC.

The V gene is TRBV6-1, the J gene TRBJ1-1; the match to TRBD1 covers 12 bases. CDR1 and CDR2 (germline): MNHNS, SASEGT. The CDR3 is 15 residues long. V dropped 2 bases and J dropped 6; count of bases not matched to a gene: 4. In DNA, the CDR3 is TGTGCCAGCAGTGAAAGGTGGGACAGGGGGCCTGAAGCTTTCTTT. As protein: CASSERWDRGPEAFF.

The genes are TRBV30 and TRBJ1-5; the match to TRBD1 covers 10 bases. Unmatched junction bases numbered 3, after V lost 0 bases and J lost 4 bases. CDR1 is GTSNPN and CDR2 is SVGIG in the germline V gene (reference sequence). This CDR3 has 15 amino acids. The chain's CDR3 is CAWSVGTGVNQPQHF. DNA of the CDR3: TGTGCCTGGAGTGTCGGGACAGGGGTTAATCAGCCCCAGCATTTT.

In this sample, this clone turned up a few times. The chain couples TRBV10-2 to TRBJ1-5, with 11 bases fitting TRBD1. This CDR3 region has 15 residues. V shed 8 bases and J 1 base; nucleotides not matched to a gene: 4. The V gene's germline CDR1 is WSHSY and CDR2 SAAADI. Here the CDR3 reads CASRTGGTSNQPQHF. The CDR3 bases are TGCGCCAGCCGGACAGGGGGCACGAGCAATCAGCCCCAGCATTTT.

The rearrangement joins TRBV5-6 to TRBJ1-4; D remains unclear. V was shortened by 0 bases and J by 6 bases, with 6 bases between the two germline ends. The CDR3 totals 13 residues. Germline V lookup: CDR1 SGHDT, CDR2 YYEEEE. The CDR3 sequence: CASSLGLYEKLFF. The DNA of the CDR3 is TGTGCCAGCAGCTTGGGGCTCTATGAAAAACTGTTTTTT.